The 23 T cell receptor beta chains given below trace back to one sample, sequenced in a study of CD8+CD57+ T cells in acquired aplastic anemia. Genomic DNA provided the template from which TCR beta VDJ and CDR3 profiles were obtained. In TCRdb, the reads were re-called with MiXCR into one record per CDR3 protein. The repertoire has about 190,000 distinct CDR3 sequences, over 60% of them found once; the top ten carry 46%. The sequenced sample consisted of sorted CD4+, CD8+, or CD8+CD57+ T cells (not recorded which) from PBMCs. The source of these receptors is a human donor with severe aplastic anemia or a healthy control (not recorded which).

This chain connects TRBV29-1 to TRBJ1-1; 7 positions match TRBD1. V lost 6 bases and J lost 5; bases outside the gene matches: 6. This CDR3 comprises 12 residues. Per the germline V gene, CDR1 is SQVTM and CDR2 is ANQGSEA. For the CDR3, the DNA is TGCAGCGTGGGGAGGGGGCAAACTGAAGCTTTCTTT. As protein: CSVGRGQTEAFF.

This clonotype was counted at least ten times. The chain recombines TRBV2 with TRBJ1-4; D might be TRBD1 (6 bases). This CDR3 has 16 residues. CDR1 and CDR2 from the germline V gene are SNHLY and FYNNEI. Trimming pared 3 bases from V and 5 bases from J, leaving 16 bases between. CDR3 nucleotides: TGTGCCAGCAGTGAGAACAGCCGGGGGCTCAATGAAAAACTGTTTTTT. It translates to CASSENSRGLNEKLFF.

The table lists this clonotype with many counts. The rearrangement joins TRBV6-4 to TRBJ1-6, with D uncertain. The CDR3 has 15 amino acids. Trimming left V 1 base short and J 6 bases short, with 10 bases between. The germline V gene has CDR1 MRHNA and CDR2 SNTAGT. The CDR3, as DNA: TGTGCCAGCAGTGACTTAGCTGGTCTTAATTCACCCCTCCACTTT. Translated, it gives CASSDLAGLNSPLHF.

The sample holds a few counts of this clonotype. A read error is possible here, since a much larger clone lies one base away. This chain uses TRBV6-2 or TRBV6-3 with TRBJ2-6; 10 nucleotides agree with TRBD1. The CDR3 has 16 residues. Germline CDR1 is MNHEY and CDR2 is SVGEGT. J was trimmed by 0 bases and V by 4 bases; bases with no gene match: 0. The DNA of the CDR3 is TGTGCCAGCAGTTGGACAGGGGGCTCTGGGGCCAACGTCCTGACTTTC. It codes for CASSWTGGSGANVLTF.

In its sample, this clonotype was seen once. The germline gene is not matched at one end of the junction; a read error may be the cause. This CDR3 is CAGSPSGDTIYF. CDR3 in DNA: TGTGCCGGCAGCCCCTCTGGAGACACCATATATTTT. The rearrangement joins TRBV7-9 to TRBJ1-3; D unresolved. Looked up from germline, CDR1 is SEHNR and CDR2 is FQNEAQ (reference sequence). The CDR3 is 12 amino acids.

The chain has TRBV7-9 and TRBJ2-7; tentatively, D is TRBD1 (6 bases). The germline CDR1 and CDR2 sequences are SEHNR and FQNEAQ (reference sequence). CDR3 size: 15 residues. V lost 1 base and J lost 2, with 12 bases in between. The CDR3 DNA reads as TGTGCCAGCAGCTTAGGGGGGCGTACCGCCTACGAGCAGTACTTC. Translated, it gives CASSLGGRTAYEQYF.

The chain carries TRBV7-9 and TRBJ1-6; D may be TRBD1 (5 bases). V was shortened by 4 bases and J by 10 bases, with 20 bases between the two germline ends. This CDR3 has 16 amino acids. Germline assignment: CDR1 SEHNR and CDR2 FQNEAQ (reference sequence). The CDR3 nucleotides read TGTGCCAGCAGCTCCAGTGAACAGTGGGGGAAATCACCCCTCCACTTT. It translates to CASSSSEQWGKSPLHF.

This chain links TRBV5-4 with TRBJ1-1; maybe TRBD1 (5 bases). The CDR3 runs to 19 residues. Trimming removed 3 bases at V and 4 bases at J, with 28 bases between. Germline V CDR1 and CDR2: SGHNT, YYREEE (reference sequence). CDR3 DNA sequence: TGTGCCAGCAGCTCTAGTGTCATGGGGGGATTAAAGGGCCGCACTGAAGCTTTCTTT. Translated, it gives CASSSSVMGGLKGRTEAFF.

In this sample, this clonotype turned up many times. The chain has TRBV9 and TRBJ2-1; 8 bases are a match to TRBD2. The CDR3 has 18 residues. The junction had 19 bases not matched to a gene; V was cut back by 4 bases and J by 7 bases. Germline CDR1 reads SGDLS; CDR2 reads YYNGEE. The DNA for the CDR3 is TGTGCCAGCAGCACCCTCGAAGGTGCGCGGGGGGTTCGGAATGAGCAGTTCTTC. Translating it yields CASSTLEGARGVRNEQFF.

This chain joins TRBV11-1 and TRBJ2-3, with 14 bases identical to TRBD2. J was trimmed by 3 bases and V by 3 bases; bases with no gene match: 2. The germline V gene has CDR1 SGHAT and CDR2 FQDESV (reference sequence). The CDR3 loop spans 16 amino acids. CDR3 nucleotides: TGTGCCAGCAGCTTCGGACTAGCGGGGGGAACAGATACGCAGTATTTT. Its translation is CASSFGLAGGTDTQYF.

This clonotype is a singleton in its sample. As the CDR3 is not closed by the conserved phenylalanine or tryptophan, this likely results from a read error. The chain couples TRBV29-1 to TRBJ2-5, with 7 bases lining up with TRBD1. Germline V gene sequence: CDR1 SQVTM, CDR2 ANQGSEA. V shed 2 bases and J 5 bases; nucleotides not matched to a gene: 2. The CDR3 loop spans 12 amino acids. CDR3 nucleotides: TGCAGCGTTGAAAGGGGGCAGGAGACCCAGTACCTC. It encodes CSVERGQETQYL.

This clonotype was counted ten times or more. V is TRBV7-2 and J is TRBJ2-1; D not certain. The CDR3 length is 12 residues. Trimming pared 5 bases from V and 4 bases from J, leaving 6 bases between. The germline CDR1 and CDR2 sequences are SGHTA and FQGNSA. The CDR3 DNA follows: TGTGCCAGCAGCAAACGATACAATGAGCAGTTCTTC. Translating gives CASSKRYNEQFF.

A word on this clonotype: Possible read error: a much larger clone is one base away. The V and J genes are TRBV10-3 and TRBJ2-1; 11 bases align to TRBD2. The CDR3 runs to 16 residues. CDR1 ENHRY and CDR2 SYGVKD come from the germline V gene. Trimming at V came to 5 bases and at J to 14 bases, leaving 17 bases not matched to a gene. CDR3 coding DNA: TGTGCCATCAGTAGGGCCAGACTAGCGGGGAGGGGTATTGAGTTCTTC. It codes for CAISRARLAGRGIEFF.

The chain joins TRBV7-9 to TRBJ1-1, with D hard to call. The V gene's germline CDR1 is SEHNR and CDR2 FQNEAQ (reference sequence). Trimming took 1 base from V and 1 from J, leaving 7 bases between them. There are 14 residues in the CDR3. CDR3 amino acids: CASSLGRTNTEAFF. The CDR3 nucleotides read TGTGCCAGCAGCTTAGGGAGGACGAACACTGAAGCTTTCTTT.

The rearrangement joins TRBV2 to TRBJ2-7; TRBD1 matches at 8 bases. This CDR3 has 15 residues. Trimming at V came to 4 bases and at J to 6 bases, leaving 11 bases not matched to a gene. Germline CDR1 SNHLY, CDR2 FYNNEI. The CDR3 DNA sequence: TGTGCCAGCAGTGTATCGACAGGGGTACTTGGCGAGCAGTACTTC. This codes for CASSVSTGVLGEQYF.

The gene calls are TRBV20-1 and TRBJ1-2; 11 nucleotides align to TRBD1. This CDR3 comprises 13 residues. V gave up 6 bases and J gave up 5 bases; unmatched junction bases: 5. CDR1 and CDR2 (germline): DFQATT, SNEGSKA (reference sequence). CDR3 residues: CSARTGGGYGYTF. CDR3 coding DNA: TGCAGTGCACGGACAGGGGGCGGGTATGGCTACACCTTC.

The chain couples TRBV20-1 to TRBJ2-3; 14 nucleotides agree with TRBD2. The CDR3 has 15 residues. V shed 3 bases and J 5 bases; nucleotides not matched to a gene: 4. CDR1 is DFQATT, CDR2 SNEGSKA, per germline (reference sequence). The CDR3 loop reads CSASPGTSGGDTQYF. CDR3 DNA sequence: TGCAGTGCTAGTCCCGGGACTAGCGGGGGAGATACGCAGTATTTT.

The V call is TRBV19, the J call TRBJ2-6, with a tentative D call TRBD1 (6 bases). V was cut by 3 bases and J by 0 bases, with 12 bases left in between. CDR3 length: 17 residues. Germline V gives CDR1 LNHDA, CDR2 SQIVND (reference sequence). The CDR3 reads CASSIRTDGSGANVLTF. CDR3 DNA sequence: TGTGCCAGTAGTATTCGGACAGATGGCTCTGGGGCCAACGTCCTGACTTTC.

There are a few counts of this clonotype. This CDR3 is CASRRGSYEQYF. The CDR3 DNA reads TGTGCCAGCAGACGCGGCTCCTACGAGCAGTACTTC. The chain is built from TRBV2 and TRBJ2-7; D ambiguous. V was clipped by 6 bases and J by 0 bases, with 6 bases between them. This CDR3 has 12 residues. Germline V gives CDR1 SNHLY, CDR2 FYNNEI.

J is TRBJ2-1 and V is TRBV28; 7 bases line up with TRBD1. Germline loops: CDR1 MDHEN, CDR2 SYDVKM. The CDR3 loop spans 15 amino acids. The ends lost 5 bases at V and 8 bases at J; junction bases unmatched: 12. Here the CDR3 DNA reads TGTGCCAGCAGTAAGGGGACAGTTGCGGTGGATGAGCAGTTCTTC. This gives the protein CASSKGTVAVDEQFF.

V usage is TRBV2 and J usage is TRBJ2-2; a weak D match, TRBD2 (5 bases). Germline CDR1 SNHLY, CDR2 FYNNEI. The CDR3 consists of 16 residues. Trimming took 2 bases from V and 4 from J, leaving 14 bases between them. The CDR3 protein is CASSERGLVSTGELFF. The CDR3 nucleotides read TGTGCCAGCAGTGAACGTGGACTTGTAAGCACCGGGGAGCTGTTTTTT.

At least ten counts were recorded for this clonotype. V gene TRBV2 combines with J gene TRBJ1-2; 8 bases agree with TRBD1. The germline V gene encodes CDR1 SNHLY and CDR2 FYNNEI. The CDR3 has 17 amino acids. J gave up 8 bases and V 2 bases, and 16 bases lay outside the gene matches. CDR3 coding DNA: TGTGCCAGCAGTGAACTGACTTATGGACAGGGATGGGAAGGCTACACCTTC. Translating it yields CASSELTYGQGWEGYTF.

This clonotype was observed at least ten times. This chain connects TRBV19 to TRBJ2-4; 11 nucleotides agree with TRBD2. CDR1 is LNHDA and CDR2 is SQIVND in the germline V gene (reference sequence). Trimming took 5 bases from V and 8 from J; bases not matched to a gene: 8. The CDR3 is made up of 15 amino acids. The CDR3 region is CASSGSSGGTYIQYF. CDR3 in DNA: TGTGCCAGTAGTGGGTCTAGCGGGGGGACTTACATTCAGTACTTC.